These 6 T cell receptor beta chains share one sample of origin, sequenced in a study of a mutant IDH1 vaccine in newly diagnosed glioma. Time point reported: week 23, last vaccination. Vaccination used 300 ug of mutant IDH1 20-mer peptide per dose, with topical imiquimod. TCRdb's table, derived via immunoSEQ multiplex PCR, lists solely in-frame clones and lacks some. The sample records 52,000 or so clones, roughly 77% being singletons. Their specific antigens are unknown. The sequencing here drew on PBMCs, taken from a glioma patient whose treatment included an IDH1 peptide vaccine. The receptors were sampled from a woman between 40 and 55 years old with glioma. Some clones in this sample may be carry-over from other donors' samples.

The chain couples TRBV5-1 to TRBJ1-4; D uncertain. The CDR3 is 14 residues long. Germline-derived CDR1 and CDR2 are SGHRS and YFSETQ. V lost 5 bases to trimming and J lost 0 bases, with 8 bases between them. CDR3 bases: TGCGCCAGCAGACAGACGGCAACTAATGAAAAACTGTTTTTT. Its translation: CASRQTATNEKLFF. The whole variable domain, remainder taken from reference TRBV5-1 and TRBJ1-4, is KAGVTQTPRYLIKTRGQQVTLSCSPISGHRSVSWYQQTPGQGLQFLFEYFSETQRNKGNFPGRFSGRQFSNSRSEMNVSTLELGDSALYLCASRQTATNEKLFFGSGTQLSVL.

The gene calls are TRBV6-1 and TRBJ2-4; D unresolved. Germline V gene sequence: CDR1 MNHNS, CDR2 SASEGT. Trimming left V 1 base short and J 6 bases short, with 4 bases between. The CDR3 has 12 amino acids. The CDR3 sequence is CASSEGLNIQYF. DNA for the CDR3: TGTGCCAGCAGTGAAGGTCTAAACATTCAGTACTTC.

Written as DNA, the CDR3 is TGCAGCGTCGCCCGTCAGACTAGTCCAGAGACCCAGTACTTC. Amino acid sequence: CSVARQTSPETQYF. The rearrangement joins TRBV29-1 to TRBJ2-5, with a possible D match to TRBD2 (6 bases). The CDR3 consists of 14 residues. CDR1 is SQVTM and CDR2 is ANQGSEA in the germline V gene. Trimming removed 6 bases from V and 4 bases from J, with 18 bases in between.

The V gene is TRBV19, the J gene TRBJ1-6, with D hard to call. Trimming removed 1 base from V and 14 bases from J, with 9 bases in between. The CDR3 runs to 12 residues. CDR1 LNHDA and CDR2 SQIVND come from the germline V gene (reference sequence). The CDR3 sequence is CASSIGIGTLHF. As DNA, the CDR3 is TGTGCCAGTAGTATAGGGATAGGGACCCTCCACTTT. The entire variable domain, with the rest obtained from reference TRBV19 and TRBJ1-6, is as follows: DGGITQSPKYLFRKEGQNVTLSCEQNLNHDAMYWYRQDPGQGLRLIYYSQIVNDFQKGDIAEGYSVSREKKESFPLTVTSAQKNPTAFYLCASSIGIGTLHFGNGTRLTVT.

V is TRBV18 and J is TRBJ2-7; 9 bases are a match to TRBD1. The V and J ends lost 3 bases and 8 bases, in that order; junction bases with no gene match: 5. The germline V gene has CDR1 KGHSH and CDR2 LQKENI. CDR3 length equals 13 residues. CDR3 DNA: TGTGCCAGCTCACCGGGACAGGGAAACAAGCAGTACTTC. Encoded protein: CASSPGQGNKQYF.

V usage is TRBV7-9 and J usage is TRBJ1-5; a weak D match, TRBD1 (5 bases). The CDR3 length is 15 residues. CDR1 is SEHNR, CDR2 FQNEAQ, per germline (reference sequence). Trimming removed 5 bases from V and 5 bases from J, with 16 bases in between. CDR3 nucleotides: TGTGCCAGCAGCCCGACGACAGCTGGGGATCAGCCCCAGCATTTT. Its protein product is CASSPTTAGDQPQHF.